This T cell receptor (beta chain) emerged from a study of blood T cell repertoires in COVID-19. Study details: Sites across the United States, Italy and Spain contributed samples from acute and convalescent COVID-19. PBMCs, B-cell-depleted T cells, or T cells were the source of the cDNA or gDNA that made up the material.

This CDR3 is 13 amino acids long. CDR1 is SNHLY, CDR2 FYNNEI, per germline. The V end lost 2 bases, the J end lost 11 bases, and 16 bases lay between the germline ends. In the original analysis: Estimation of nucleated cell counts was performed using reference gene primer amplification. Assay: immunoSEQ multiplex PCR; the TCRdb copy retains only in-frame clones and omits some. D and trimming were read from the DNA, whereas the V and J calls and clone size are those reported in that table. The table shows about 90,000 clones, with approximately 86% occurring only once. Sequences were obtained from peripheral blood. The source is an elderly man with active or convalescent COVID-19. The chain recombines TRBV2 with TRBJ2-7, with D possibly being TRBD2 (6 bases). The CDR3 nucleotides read TGTGCCAGCAGTGAACAGGCGGGGATGTTCGAGTACTTC. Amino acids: CASSEQAGMFEYF.